One T cell receptor (beta chain) is described in this entry. Only in-frame clones appear in the TCRdb table, and some are missing; sequencing was by immunoSEQ multiplex PCR. The table records more than 90,000 clones, just under 80% of them present only once. The data derive from a study of radiotherapy plus CTLA-4 blockade in lung cancer. CDR1 SEHNR and CDR2 FQNEAQ come from the germline V gene (reference sequence). V lost 3 bases and J 2 bases, leaving 12 bases between the germline ends. This CDR3 is 15 amino acids long. This receptor was obtained from a human donor with non-small cell lung cancer who had a partial response to radiotherapy plus ipilimumab. The sample here was peripheral blood, taken from a patient treated with radiotherapy plus ipilimumab. V is TRBV7-9 and J is TRBJ2-3; D gene ambiguous. In DNA form, the CDR3 reads TGTGCCAGCAGCTTGCGGCTGTTAGACACAGATACGCAGTATTTT. It specifies CASSLRLLDTDTQYF.